Many counts were recorded for the clone carrying this TCR beta chain. Its target is unknown. Trimming removed 0 bases from V and 3 bases from J, with 6 bases in between. Germline V CDR1 and CDR2: SGDLS, YYNGEE. The CDR3 is 14 amino acids. The data were taken from a study of CD8 T cells in ankylosing spondylitis. Whole-study findings and limits: Reportedly, disease-linked clones are significantly enriched in ankylosing spondylitis patients' matched synovial fluid. A motif in TCR beta, a set of eight highly homologous variants, appeared characteristic of ankylosing spondylitis blood. Earlier studies detected some motif variants in reactive arthritis synovial fluid and blood.

The authors made TCR beta libraries by quantitative 5'-RACE with molecular barcodes. MiXCR, applied by TCRdb to the 5' RACE reads, yields one record per CDR3 protein. The table includes about 39,000 distinct CDR3 sequences, under 4.5% detected once. The chain combines TRBV9 with TRBJ2-2, with unresolved D. The receptor was derived from a female donor with ankylosing spondylitis or in good health (not recorded which). The sample comprised blood, either unsorted or a sorted T cell fraction (not recorded which). CDR3 in DNA: TGTGCCAGCAGCGTAGTAGGGTACACCGGGGAGCTGTTTTTT. Residues: CASSVVGYTGELFF.